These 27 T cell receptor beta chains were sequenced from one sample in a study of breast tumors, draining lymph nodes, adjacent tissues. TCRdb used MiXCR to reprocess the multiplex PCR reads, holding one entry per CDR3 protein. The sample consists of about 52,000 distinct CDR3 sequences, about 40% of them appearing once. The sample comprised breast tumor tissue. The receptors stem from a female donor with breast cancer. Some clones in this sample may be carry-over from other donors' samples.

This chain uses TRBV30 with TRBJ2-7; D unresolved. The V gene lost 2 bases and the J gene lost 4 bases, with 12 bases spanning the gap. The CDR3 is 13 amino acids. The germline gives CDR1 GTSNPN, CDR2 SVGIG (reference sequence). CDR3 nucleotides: TGTGCCTGGAGTTCCGGGTCGTTATACGAGCAGTACTTC. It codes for CAWSSGSLYEQYF. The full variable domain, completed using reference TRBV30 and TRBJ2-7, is SQTIHQWPATLVQPVGSPLSLECTVEGTSNPNLYWYRQAAGRGLQLLFYSVGIGQISSEVPQNLSASRPQDRQFILSSKKLLLSDSGFYLCAWSSGSLYEQYFGPGTRLTVT.

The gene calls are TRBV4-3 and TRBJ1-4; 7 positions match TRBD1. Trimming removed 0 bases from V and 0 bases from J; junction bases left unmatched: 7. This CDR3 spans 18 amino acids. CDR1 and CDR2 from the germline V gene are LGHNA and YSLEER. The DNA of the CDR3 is TGCGCCAGCAGCCAAGACCGGGACAGTTATACAACTAATGAAAAACTGTTTTTT. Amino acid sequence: CASSQDRDSYTTNEKLFF.

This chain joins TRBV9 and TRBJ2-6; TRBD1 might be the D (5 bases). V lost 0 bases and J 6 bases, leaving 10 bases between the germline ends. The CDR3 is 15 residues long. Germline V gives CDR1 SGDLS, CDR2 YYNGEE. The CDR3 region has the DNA TGTGCCAGCAGCGTAGGACAGTTGGCGGCCAACGTCCTGACTTTC. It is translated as CASSVGQLAANVLTF.

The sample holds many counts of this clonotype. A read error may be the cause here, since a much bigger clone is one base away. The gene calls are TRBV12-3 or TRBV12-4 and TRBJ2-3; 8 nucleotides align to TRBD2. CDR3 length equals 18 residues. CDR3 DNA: TGTGCCGGCAGGGGACTGGGCAGTGCGGGAGGACGCACAGATACGCAGTATTTT. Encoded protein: CAGRGLGSAGGRTDTQYF.

CDR3 loop: CASSLVGGAPPCSYEQYF. The CDR3 DNA reads TGCGCCAGCAGCCTGGTTGGGGGTGCACCTCCGTGCTCCTACGAGCAGTACTTC. V gene TRBV5-1 combines with J gene TRBJ2-7; D may be TRBD1 or TRBD2 (5 bases each). There are 18 residues in the CDR3. Germline lookup yields CDR1 SGHRS and CDR2 YFSETQ. The ends were cut back, 4 bases at V and 0 bases at J, with 23 bases in the middle.

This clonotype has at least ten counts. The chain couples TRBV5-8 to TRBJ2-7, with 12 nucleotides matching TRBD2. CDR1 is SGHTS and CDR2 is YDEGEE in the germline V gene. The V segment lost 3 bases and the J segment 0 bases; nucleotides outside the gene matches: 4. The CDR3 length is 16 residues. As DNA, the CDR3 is TGTGCCAGCAGCTCCCCACTAGCGGGAGGCTCCTACGAGCAGTACTTC. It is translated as CASSSPLAGGSYEQYF.

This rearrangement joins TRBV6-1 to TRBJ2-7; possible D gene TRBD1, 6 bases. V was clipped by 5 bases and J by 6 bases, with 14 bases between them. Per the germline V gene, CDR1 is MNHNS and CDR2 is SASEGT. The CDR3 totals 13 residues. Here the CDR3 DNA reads TGTGCCAGCAGTCGACGTCAGGGGCTCGAGCAGTACTTC. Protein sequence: CASSRRQGLEQYF.

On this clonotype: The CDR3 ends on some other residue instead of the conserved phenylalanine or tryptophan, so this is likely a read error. The CDR3, as DNA: TGCAGTGCCCGTCCTGTGGCTATGCGAGCTTTCCTT. Amino acids: CSARPVAMRAFL. The chain joins TRBV20-1 to TRBJ1-1; no clear D. Germline CDR1 DFQATT, CDR2 SNEGSKA (reference sequence). Trimming removed 6 bases from V and 10 bases from J, with 18 bases in between. The CDR3 runs 12 residues.

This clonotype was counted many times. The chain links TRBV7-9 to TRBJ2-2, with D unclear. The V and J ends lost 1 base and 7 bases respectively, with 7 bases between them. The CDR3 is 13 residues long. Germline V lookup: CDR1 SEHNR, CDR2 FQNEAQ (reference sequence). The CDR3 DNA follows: TGTGCCAGCAGCTTAGGATTTAACGGGGAGCTGTTTTTT. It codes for CASSLGFNGELFF. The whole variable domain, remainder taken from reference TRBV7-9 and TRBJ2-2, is DTGVSQNPRHKITKRGQNVTFRCDPISEHNRLYWYRQTLGQGPEFLTYFQNEAQLEKSRLLSDRFSAERPKGSFSTLEIQRTEQGDSAMYLCASSLGFNGELFFGEGSRLTVL.

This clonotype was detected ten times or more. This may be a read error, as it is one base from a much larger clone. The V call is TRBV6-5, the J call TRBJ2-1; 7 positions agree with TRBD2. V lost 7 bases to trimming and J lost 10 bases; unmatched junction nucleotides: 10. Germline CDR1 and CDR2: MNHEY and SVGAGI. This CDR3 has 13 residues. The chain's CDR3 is CASMRAGEVEQFF. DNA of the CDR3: TGTGCCAGCATGCGGGCGGGAGAGGTCGAGCAGTTCTTC.

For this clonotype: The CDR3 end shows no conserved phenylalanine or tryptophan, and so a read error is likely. The CDR3 DNA reads as TGCGCCAGCAGCCAGCTCAGGGGCAACGAGCAGTACCTC. Residues: CASSQLRGNEQYL. The gene calls are TRBV4-3 and TRBJ2-7, with a possible D match to TRBD1 (6 bases). Trimming removed 3 bases at V and 5 bases at J, with 11 bases between. The length of the CDR3 is 13 residues. Germline-derived CDR1 and CDR2 are LGHNA and YSLEER.

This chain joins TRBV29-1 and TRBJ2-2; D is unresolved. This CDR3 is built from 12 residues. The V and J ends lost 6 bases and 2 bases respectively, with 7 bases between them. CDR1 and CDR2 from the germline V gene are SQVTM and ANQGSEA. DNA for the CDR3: TGCAGCGTAGGGCGAAACACCGGGGAGCTGTTTTTT. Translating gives CSVGRNTGELFF.

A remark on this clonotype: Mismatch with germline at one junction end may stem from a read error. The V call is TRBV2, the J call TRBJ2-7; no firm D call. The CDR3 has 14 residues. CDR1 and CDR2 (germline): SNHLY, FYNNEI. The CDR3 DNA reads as TGTGCCAGCAGTGAGTCCACCCGCCCCCACGGGCAAGACTTC. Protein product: CASSESTRPHGQDF.

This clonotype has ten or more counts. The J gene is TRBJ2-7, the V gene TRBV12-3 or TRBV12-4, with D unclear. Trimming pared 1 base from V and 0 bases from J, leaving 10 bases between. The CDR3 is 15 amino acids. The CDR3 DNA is TGTGCCAGCAGTTTAGGGGTGGGAACCTCCTACGAGCAGTACTTC. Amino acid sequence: CASSLGVGTSYEQYF.

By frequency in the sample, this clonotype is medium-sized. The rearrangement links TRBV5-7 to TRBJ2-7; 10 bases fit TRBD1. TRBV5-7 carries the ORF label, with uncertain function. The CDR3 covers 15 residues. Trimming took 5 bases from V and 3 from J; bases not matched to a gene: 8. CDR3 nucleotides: TGTGCCAGCAGTCCCCGGGACAGGGGCTGCTACGAGCAGTACTTC. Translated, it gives CASSPRDRGCYEQYF.

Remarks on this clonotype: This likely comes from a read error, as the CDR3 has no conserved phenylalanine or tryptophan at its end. The DNA of the CDR3 is TGCGCCAGCAGCCAGGACAATACGGGACAGAGCTACAATGAGCAGTTCCTC. Residues: CASSQDNTGQSYNEQFL. The chain combines TRBV4-3 with TRBJ2-1; 7 nucleotides line up with TRBD1. The germline CDR1 and CDR2 sequences are LGHNA and YSLEER. The V gene end was trimmed by 3 bases and the J gene end by 3 bases; junction bases not matched to a gene: 11. The CDR3 is 17 residues long.

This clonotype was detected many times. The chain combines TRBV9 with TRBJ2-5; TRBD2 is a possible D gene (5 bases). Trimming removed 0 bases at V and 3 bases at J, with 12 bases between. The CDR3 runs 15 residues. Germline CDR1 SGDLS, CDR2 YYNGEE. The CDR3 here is CASSVAGAGKETQYF. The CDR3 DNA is TGTGCCAGCAGCGTAGCTGGCGCGGGTAAAGAGACCCAGTACTTC.

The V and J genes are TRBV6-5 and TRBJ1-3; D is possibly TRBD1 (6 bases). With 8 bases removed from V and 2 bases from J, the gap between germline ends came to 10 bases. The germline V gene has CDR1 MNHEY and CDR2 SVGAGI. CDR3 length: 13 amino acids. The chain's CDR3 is CASSGGAGNTIYF. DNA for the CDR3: TGTGCCAGCTCGGGGGGCGCTGGAAACACCATATATTTT.

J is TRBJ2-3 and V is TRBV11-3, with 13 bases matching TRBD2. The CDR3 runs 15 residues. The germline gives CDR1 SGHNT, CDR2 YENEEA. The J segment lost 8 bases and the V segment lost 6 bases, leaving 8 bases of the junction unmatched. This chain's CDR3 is CASSYPGLAGFTQYF. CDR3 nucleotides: TGTGCCAGCAGTTACCCGGGACTAGCGGGGTTTACGCAGTATTTT.

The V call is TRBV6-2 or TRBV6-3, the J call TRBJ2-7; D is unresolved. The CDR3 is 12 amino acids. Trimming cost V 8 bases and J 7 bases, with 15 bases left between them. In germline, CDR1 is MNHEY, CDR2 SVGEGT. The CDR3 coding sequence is TGTGCCAGCGCACGCACCCTTGGAGAGCAGTACTTC. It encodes CASARTLGEQYF.

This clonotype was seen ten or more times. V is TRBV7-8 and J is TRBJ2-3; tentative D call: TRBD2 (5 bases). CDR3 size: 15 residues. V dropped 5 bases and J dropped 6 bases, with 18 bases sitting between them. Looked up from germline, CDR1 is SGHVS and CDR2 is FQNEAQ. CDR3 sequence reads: CASSAGGPLRDTQYF. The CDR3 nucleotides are TGTGCCAGCAGCGCAGGAGGTCCCCTCCGGGATACGCAGTATTTT. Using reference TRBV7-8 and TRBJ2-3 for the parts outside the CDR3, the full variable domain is GAGVSQSPRYKVAKRGQDVALRCDPISGHVSLFWYQQALGQGPEFLTYFQNEAQLDKSGLPSDRFFAERPEGSVSTLKIQRTQQEDSAVYLCASSAGGPLRDTQYFGPGTRLTVL.

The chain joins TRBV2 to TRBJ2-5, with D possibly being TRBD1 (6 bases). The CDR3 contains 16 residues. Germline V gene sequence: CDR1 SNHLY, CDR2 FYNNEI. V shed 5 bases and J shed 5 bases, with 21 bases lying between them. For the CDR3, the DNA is TGTGCCAGCAGTAAAGAGGGGGACGGAGGAGAGGAGACCCAGTACTTC. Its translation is CASSKEGDGGEETQYF.

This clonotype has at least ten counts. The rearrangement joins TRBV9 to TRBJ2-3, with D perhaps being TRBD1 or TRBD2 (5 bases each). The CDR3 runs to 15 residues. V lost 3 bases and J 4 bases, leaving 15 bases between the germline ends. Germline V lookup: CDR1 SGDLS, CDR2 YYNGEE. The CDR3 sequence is CASSGLSGTSDTQYF. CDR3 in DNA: TGTGCCAGCAGCGGTTTGTCCGGGACGTCAGATACGCAGTATTTT. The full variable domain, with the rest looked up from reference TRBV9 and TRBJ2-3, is DSGVTQTPKHLITATGQRVTLRCSPRSGDLSVYWYQQSLDQGLQFLIQYYNGEERAKGNILERFSAQQFPDLHSELNLSSLELGDSALYFCASSGLSGTSDTQYFGPGTRLTVL.

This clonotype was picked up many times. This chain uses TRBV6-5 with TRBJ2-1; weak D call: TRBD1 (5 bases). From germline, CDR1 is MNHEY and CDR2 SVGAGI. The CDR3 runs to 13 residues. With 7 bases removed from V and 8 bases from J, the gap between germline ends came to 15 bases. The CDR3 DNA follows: TGTGCCAGCACCCCCTCTGGGGCCCATGAGCAGTTCTTC. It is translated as CASTPSGAHEQFF.

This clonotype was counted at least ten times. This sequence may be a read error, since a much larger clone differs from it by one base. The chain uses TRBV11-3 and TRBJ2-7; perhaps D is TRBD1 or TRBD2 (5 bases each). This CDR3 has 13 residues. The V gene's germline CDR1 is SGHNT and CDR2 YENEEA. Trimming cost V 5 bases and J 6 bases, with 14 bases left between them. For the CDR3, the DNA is TGTGCCAGCAGCCCAAGAGGGGCCTCCGAGCAGTACTTC. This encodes CASSPRGASEQYF.

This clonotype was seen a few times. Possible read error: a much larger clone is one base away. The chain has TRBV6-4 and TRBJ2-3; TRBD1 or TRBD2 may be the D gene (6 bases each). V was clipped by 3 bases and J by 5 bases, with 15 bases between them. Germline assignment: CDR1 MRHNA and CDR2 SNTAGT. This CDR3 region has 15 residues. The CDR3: CASSEPPEGGDTQYF. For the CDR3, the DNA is TGTGCCAGCAGTGAACCCCCCGAGGGGGGAGATACGCAGTATTTT.

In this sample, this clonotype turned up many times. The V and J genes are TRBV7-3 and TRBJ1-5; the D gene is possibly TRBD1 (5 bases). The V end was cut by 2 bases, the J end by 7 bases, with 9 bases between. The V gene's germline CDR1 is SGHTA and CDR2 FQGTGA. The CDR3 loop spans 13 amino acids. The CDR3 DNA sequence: TGTGCCAGCAGCTTAGGGTGGGGGCAGCCCCAGCATTTT. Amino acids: CASSLGWGQPQHF.